This T cell receptor (beta chain) was sequenced for a study of PD-L1 blockade in urothelial cancer. Profiling relied on immunoSEQ multiplex PCR, and the TCRdb table lists in-frame clones only, not all of them. This table holds some 100,000 clones, 91% found once. There are 14 residues in the CDR3. V shed 4 bases, J shed 2 bases, and the junction held 2 bases outside the gene matches. CDR1 is MNHEY and CDR2 is SVGAGI in the germline V gene. V gene TRBV6-5 combines with J gene TRBJ2-7; TRBD2 agrees at 10 bases. The clonotype originates from a woman aged 80 or older with urothelial cancer. Sequenced here: PBMCs, sampled around atezolizumab (anti-PD-L1) treatment. The CDR3 DNA is TGTGCCAGCAGTTTAGCGGGAGGACCCTACGAGCAGTACTTC. Its protein product is CASSLAGGPYEQYF.